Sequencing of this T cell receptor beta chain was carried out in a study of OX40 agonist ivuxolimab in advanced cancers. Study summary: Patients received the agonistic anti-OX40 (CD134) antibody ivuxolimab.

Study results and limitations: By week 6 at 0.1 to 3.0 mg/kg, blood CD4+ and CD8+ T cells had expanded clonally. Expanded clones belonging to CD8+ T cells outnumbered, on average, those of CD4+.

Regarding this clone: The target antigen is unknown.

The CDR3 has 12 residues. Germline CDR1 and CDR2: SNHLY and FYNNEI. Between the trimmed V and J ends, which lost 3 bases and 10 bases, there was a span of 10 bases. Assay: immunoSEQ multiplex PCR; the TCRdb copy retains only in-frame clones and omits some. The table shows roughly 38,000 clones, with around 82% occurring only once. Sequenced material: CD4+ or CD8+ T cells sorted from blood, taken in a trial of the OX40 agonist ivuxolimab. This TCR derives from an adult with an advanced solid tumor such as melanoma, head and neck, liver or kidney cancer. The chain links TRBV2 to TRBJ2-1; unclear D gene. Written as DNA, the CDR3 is TGTGCCAGCAGTGAGTTACAGCGAGAGCAGTTCTTC. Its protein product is CASSELQREQFF.